Below, 22 T cell receptor beta chains from the same sample are listed, as sequenced in a study of blood T cell repertoires in COVID-19. Data came from immunoSEQ multiplex PCR; TCRdb stores just in-frame clones and leaves some out. The sample includes around 250,000 clones, roughly 84% of them seen just once. Sequencing was done on a sample of peripheral blood. Source of these receptors: a woman aged 40 to 49 who had recovered from COVID-19.

The genes are TRBV9 and TRBJ2-1; 8 bases map to TRBD1. After removal of 1 base from V and 0 bases from J, the junction contained 3 bases not matched to a gene. The CDR3 consists of 16 residues. Germline values: CDR1 SGDLS, CDR2 YYNGEE. The chain's CDR3 is CASSVQGAFSYNEQFF. In nucleotides, the CDR3 is TGTGCCAGCAGCGTACAGGGGGCTTTCTCCTACAATGAGCAGTTCTTC.

The chain uses TRBV3-1 (or the pseudogene TRBV3-2) and TRBJ2-3, with 9 positions matching TRBD2. The CDR3 totals 16 residues. V was clipped by 0 bases and J by 8 bases; unmatched bases: 9. CDR1 LGHDT and CDR2 YNNKEL come from the germline V gene (reference sequence). CDR3 sequence reads: CASSQDLAGGLGTQYF. The CDR3 nucleotides are TGTGCCAGCAGCCAAGATTTGGCGGGGGGGCTAGGTACGCAGTATTTT.

This chain uses TRBV13 with TRBJ1-3; D call uncertain. With 5 bases removed from V and 6 bases from J, the gap between germline ends came to 20 bases. Per the germline V gene, CDR1 is PRHDT and CDR2 is FYEKMQ (reference sequence). The CDR3 is 16 amino acids. This CDR3 reads CASSTREFTGENTIYF. In DNA, the CDR3 is TGTGCCAGCAGCACCCGGGAGTTTACCGGGGAAAACACCATATATTTT.

The chain employs TRBV28 and TRBJ1-1; D gene uncertain. Germline V gives CDR1 MDHEN, CDR2 SYDVKM. CDR3 length: 15 residues. The ends were cut back, 4 bases at V and 4 bases at J, with 16 bases in the middle. CDR3 in DNA: TGTGCCAGCAGTTCACCGGGATTCCCGAGCACTGAAGCTTTCTTT. It is translated as CASSSPGFPSTEAFF.

CDR3 sequence: CASTSSGDTGELFF. For the CDR3, the DNA is TGTGCCAGCACCTCGTCAGGGGACACCGGGGAGCTGTTTTTT. V gene TRBV11-2 combines with J gene TRBJ2-2; maybe TRBD1 (6 bases). The CDR3 contains 14 residues. Germline CDR1 reads SGHAT; CDR2 reads FQNNGV. Trimming removed 7 bases at V and 3 bases at J, with 12 bases between.

The genes are TRBV30 and TRBJ1-5; D not certain. Germline V CDR1 and CDR2: GTSNPN, SVGIG (reference sequence). This CDR3 region has 12 residues. V lost 5 bases to trimming and J lost 1 base, with 6 bases between them. DNA of the CDR3: TGTGCCTGGGGACGGAGCAATCAGCCCCAGCATTTT. Protein: CAWGRSNQPQHF.

Here the CDR3 reads CAISEGGFQPQHF. CDR3 in DNA: TGTGCCATCAGTGAAGGGGGATTTCAGCCCCAGCATTTT. The rearrangement joins TRBV10-3 to TRBJ1-5; TRBD1 is a possible D gene (6 bases). Germline V gene lookup returns CDR1 ENHRY and CDR2 SYGVKD. CDR3 length equals 13 residues. V lost 3 bases and J lost 6, with 9 bases in between.

This clone was seen a single time. A much larger clone sits a single nucleotide away, making a read error possible. The V and J genes are TRBV5-5 and TRBJ1-1; possible D gene TRBD1, 6 bases. The CDR3 is made up of 14 amino acids. CDR1 and CDR2 from the germline V gene are SGHKS and YYEKEE (reference sequence). Trimming took off 2 bases at V and 1 base at J, with 9 bases between the two ends. CDR3 bases: TGTGCCAGCAGCTTCGAACAGGGGAACACTGAAGCTTTCTTT. It translates to CASSFEQGNTEAFF.

This clone appeared a few times. The V and J genes are TRBV7-9 and TRBJ1-2, with 8 positions matching TRBD1. Germline V lookup: CDR1 SEHNR, CDR2 FQNEAQ (reference sequence). V lost 4 bases to trimming and J lost 8 bases; unmatched junction nucleotides: 6. CDR3 length: 13 amino acids. The chain's CDR3 is CASSSQGDGGYTF. CDR3 DNA: TGTGCCAGCAGCTCACAGGGGGATGGCGGCTACACCTTC.

The J gene is TRBJ1-1, the V gene TRBV6-4; D uncertain. The germline gives CDR1 MRHNA, CDR2 SNTAGT. The CDR3 runs 13 residues. Trimming left V 5 bases short and J 1 base short, with 8 bases between. CDR3 sequence reads: CASSPVPNTEAFF. DNA of the CDR3: TGTGCCAGCAGTCCGGTTCCGAACACTGAAGCTTTCTTT.

V and J are TRBV28 and TRBJ1-1; D gene uncertain. CDR3 size: 16 residues. CDR1 is MDHEN, CDR2 SYDVKM, per germline. The germline V and J ends were trimmed by 6 bases and 2 bases, with 19 bases remaining between them. The CDR3: CASRFPGQRSNTEAFF. As DNA, the CDR3 is TGTGCCAGCAGGTTCCCCGGCCAGCGGTCCAACACTGAAGCTTTCTTT. Supplemented by reference TRBV28 and TRBJ1-1, the full variable domain reads DVKVTQSSRYLVKRTGEKVFLECVQDMDHENMFWYRQDPGLGLRLIYFSYDVKMKEKGDIPEGYSVSREKKERFSLILESASTNQTSMYLCASRFPGQRSNTEAFFGQGTRLTVV.

This chain uses TRBV2 with TRBJ2-7, with D uncertain. V was pared by 4 bases and J by 6 bases, with 16 bases between. This CDR3 has 14 residues. The V gene's germline CDR1 is SNHLY and CDR2 FYNNEI. CDR3 sequence reads: CASSGVAKSGEQYF. The CDR3 DNA sequence: TGTGCCAGCAGTGGGGTAGCTAAGTCGGGCGAGCAGTACTTC.

The chain combines TRBV19 with TRBJ1-6; D perhaps matches TRBD1 (6 bases). CDR1 and CDR2 from the germline V gene are LNHDA and SQIVND (reference sequence). V was cut by 6 bases and J by 6 bases, with 12 bases left in between. The CDR3 has 14 amino acids. DNA of the CDR3: TGTGCCAGTAGAACGGGGGGCTTTAATTCACCCCTCCACTTT. Amino acids: CASRTGGFNSPLHF.

The chain is built from TRBV6-5 and TRBJ2-2; no reliable D call. V lost 0 bases and J lost 8, with 7 bases in between. CDR1 is MNHEY and CDR2 is SVGAGI in the germline V gene. CDR3 length: 13 residues. The CDR3 bases are TGTGCCAGCAGTTACTCCACCGGTGGGGAGCTGTTTTTT. Its translation: CASSYSTGGELFF.

The V and J genes are TRBV6-5 and TRBJ1-6; 7 nucleotides agree with TRBD1. The junction had 6 bases not matched to a gene; V was cut back by 8 bases and J by 8 bases. The length of the CDR3 is 13 residues. Germline CDR1 MNHEY, CDR2 SVGAGI. CDR3 bases: TGTGCCAGCGGCATAGACAGGGATTCACCCCTCCACTTT. Translated, it gives CASGIDRDSPLHF.

This chain uses TRBV5-1 with TRBJ2-3; 8 nucleotides line up with TRBD2. Germline V CDR1 and CDR2: SGHRS, YFSETQ. V lost 4 bases to trimming and J lost 1 base; unmatched junction nucleotides: 8. This CDR3 has 16 residues. The CDR3 loop is CASSPPTGGGTDTQYF. The CDR3 region has the DNA TGCGCCAGCAGCCCACCCACCGGGGGGGGCACAGATACGCAGTATTTT.

The V call is TRBV7-9, the J call TRBJ1-6, with a tentative D call TRBD1 (6 bases). Germline CDR1 SEHNR, CDR2 FQNEAQ (reference sequence). V lost 5 bases and J lost 7, with 18 bases in between. The CDR3 extends over 16 amino acids. CDR3 sequence: CASSPPGGRGNSPLHF. CDR3 bases: TGTGCCAGCAGCCCCCCCGGTGGGAGGGGGAATTCACCCCTCCACTTT.

This chain links TRBV15 with TRBJ1-3, with D perhaps TRBD1 (5 bases). CDR3 length equals 15 residues. Germline V CDR1 and CDR2: LNHNV, YYDKDF (reference sequence). V dropped 0 bases and J dropped 2 bases, with 8 bases sitting between them. The CDR3 nucleotides are TGTGCCACCAGCAGAGATGAAGGGGCTGGAAACACCATATATTTT. It is translated as CATSRDEGAGNTIYF.

This chain joins TRBV28 and TRBJ2-1, with a possible D match to TRBD1 (6 bases). This CDR3 region has 13 residues. Germline V lookup: CDR1 MDHEN, CDR2 SYDVKM. Trimming left V 8 bases short and J 14 bases short, with 22 bases between. CDR3 coding DNA: TGTGCCAGCGGATCACAAAGGGGGAGTCGGAAGTTCTTC. It translates to CASGSQRGSRKFF.

V and J are TRBV3-1 (or the pseudogene TRBV3-2) and TRBJ2-5; D call uncertain. This CDR3 has 10 amino acids. Germline V gene data show CDR1 as LGHDT and CDR2 as YNNKEL (reference sequence). V dropped 1 base and J dropped 12 bases, with 6 bases sitting between them. The CDR3 DNA reads TGTGCCAGCAGCCAAGTGAACAAGTACTTC. Translation: CASSQVNKYF.

The chain joins TRBV5-5 to TRBJ2-6; 7 nucleotides agree with TRBD1. Germline V gene data show CDR1 as SGHKS and CDR2 as YYEKEE (reference sequence). V gave up 3 bases and J gave up 0 bases; unmatched junction bases: 9. This CDR3 region has 18 residues. The CDR3: CASSWTLDRASGANVLTF. Here the CDR3 DNA reads TGTGCCAGCAGCTGGACGCTAGACAGGGCCTCTGGGGCCAACGTCCTGACTTTC.

The chain is built from TRBV7-9 and TRBJ2-1, with D possibly being TRBD1 (6 bases). This CDR3 comprises 14 residues. Trimming left V 2 bases short and J 8 bases short, with 13 bases between. Germline V CDR1 and CDR2: SEHNR, FQNEAQ (reference sequence). The CDR3 coding sequence is TGTGCCAGCAGCTTATTAGGCAGGGGCGATGAGCAGTTCTTC. Protein product: CASSLLGRGDEQFF.